These 30 T cell receptor beta chains originate from one sample sequenced in a study of molecular identifiers for immune sequencing clone quantification. TCRdb reprocessed the PCR reads via MiXCR and lists one record per CDR3 protein. The sample includes 550,000 to 750,000 distinct CDR3 sequences, just under 20% of them seen just once. Sequencing was carried out using naive CD8+ T cells from blood, with Jurkat cell RNA spiked in. Documented subset: FACS-sorted CD8+CD4-CCR7+CD45RA+ naive T cells. The receptors originated from a human donor in good health. Some libraries in this study had Jurkat cell RNA spiked in.

This clonotype was seen repeatedly, ten times or more. Here the CDR3 DNA reads TGTGCCTGGAGTGTAGATGCAGATACGCAGTATTTT. Translating it yields CAWSVDADTQYF. The V gene is TRBV30, the J gene TRBJ2-3; D is ambiguous. Germline V lookup: CDR1 GTSNPN, CDR2 SVGIG (reference sequence). V lost 0 bases and J lost 4, with 5 bases in between. The CDR3 has 12 amino acids.

This clonotype was detected many times. V usage is TRBV6-6 and J usage is TRBJ1-3; TRBD1 might be the D (5 bases). Germline loops: CDR1 MNHNY, CDR2 SVGAGI (reference sequence). V was shortened by 6 bases and J by 0 bases, with 6 bases between the two germline ends. The CDR3 consists of 13 residues. The CDR3 DNA sequence: TGTGCCAGCAGACAGGACTCTGGAAACACCATATATTTT. It specifies CASRQDSGNTIYF.

This clonotype was recorded at least ten times. This chain joins TRBV29-1 and TRBJ1-3; TRBD1 is a possible D gene (5 bases). The ends were cut back, 0 bases at V and 2 bases at J, with 14 bases in the middle. CDR3 length: 16 residues. CDR1 and CDR2 from the germline V gene are SQVTM and ANQGSEA. For the CDR3, the DNA is TGCAGCGTTGAAGATCCTGGGGGGATTCCTGGAAACACCATATATTTT. Translating it yields CSVEDPGGIPGNTIYF. Together with reference TRBV29-1 and TRBJ1-3, the CDR3 gives the full variable domain: SAVISQKPSRDICQRGTSLTIQCQVDSQVTMMFWYRQQPGQSLTLIATANQGSEATYESGFVIDKFPISRPNLTFSTLTVSNMSPEDSSIYLCSVEDPGGIPGNTIYFGEGSWLTVV.

Ten or more counts support this clonotype. V usage is TRBV7-6 and J usage is TRBJ2-7; the D is unclear. The CDR3 sequence is 13 residues long. Germline-derived CDR1 and CDR2 are SGHVS and FNYEAQ. V lost 5 bases and J lost 4, with 12 bases in between. The CDR3 loop reads CASSNAPQYEQYF. Written as DNA, the CDR3 is TGTGCCAGCAGCAATGCCCCACAGTACGAGCAGTACTTC.

In this sample, this clonotype turned up many times. The rearrangement uses TRBV7-2 and TRBJ2-7; D is ambiguous. CDR1 and CDR2 from the germline V gene are SGHTA and FQGNSA. Trimming took 1 base from V and 3 from J, leaving 13 bases between them. The CDR3 contains 15 residues. The CDR3 is CASSLEGRPNYEQYF. The CDR3 nucleotides read TGTGCCAGCAGCTTAGAGGGCAGACCCAACTACGAGCAGTACTTC.

The chain links TRBV27 to TRBJ1-2; no reliable D call. CDR3 size: 13 residues. V was clipped by 5 bases and J by 4 bases, with 11 bases between them. Per germline, CDR1 MNHEY and CDR2 SMNVEV (reference sequence). The CDR3 sequence is CASSRMGSYGYTF. Written as DNA, the CDR3 is TGTGCCAGCAGTAGGATGGGGTCCTATGGCTACACCTTC.

The table lists this clonotype with many counts. The chain carries TRBV29-1 and TRBJ2-7; D is perhaps TRBD1 (6 bases). Germline V gives CDR1 SQVTM, CDR2 ANQGSEA. The V end lost 0 bases, the J end lost 4 bases, and 16 bases lay between the germline ends. This CDR3 has 15 amino acids. Here the CDR3 reads CSVEDPQGLGYEQYF. CDR3 nucleotides: TGCAGCGTTGAAGATCCGCAGGGGTTGGGTTACGAGCAGTACTTC.

This clonotype was counted at least ten times. The CDR3 DNA reads as TGTGCCAGCAGCGGAGCGGGATACAATGAGCAGTTCTTC. Translating it yields CASSGAGYNEQFF. The chain employs TRBV25-1 and TRBJ2-1; 7 bases line up with TRBD2. Germline lookup yields CDR1 MGHDK and CDR2 SYGVNS. The V and J ends lost 6 bases and 4 bases, in that order; junction bases with no gene match: 3. The CDR3 length is 13 residues.

This clonotype was recorded many times. V usage is TRBV25-1 and J usage is TRBJ1-6; D is undetermined. CDR1 and CDR2 (germline): MGHDK, SYGVNS. This CDR3 contains 14 residues. Trimming shortened V by 1 base and J by 4 bases, and 5 bases separated the two germline ends. CDR3 nucleotide sequence: TGTGCCAGCAGTGAATTTCGTTATAATTCACCCCTCCACTTT. Translating it yields CASSEFRYNSPLHF.

At least ten counts were recorded for this clonotype. J is TRBJ1-1 and V is TRBV5-1; D is ambiguous. Trimming left V 5 bases short and J 3 bases short, with 8 bases between. The CDR3 extends over 12 amino acids. CDR1 is SGHRS and CDR2 is YFSETQ in the germline V gene. DNA for the CDR3: TGCGCCAGCAGAGCTTATGACACTGAAGCTTTCTTT. The encoded protein is CASRAYDTEAFF.

This clonotype was observed many times. The V gene is TRBV9, the J gene TRBJ2-6, with TRBD1 as a possible D gene (5 bases). There are 16 residues in the CDR3. Per germline, CDR1 SGDLS and CDR2 YYNGEE. With 2 bases removed from V and 2 bases from J, the gap between germline ends came to 11 bases. The CDR3 DNA follows: TGTGCCAGCAGCGTTTATCCAGGGCCTGGGGCCAACGTCCTGACTTTC. Protein sequence: CASSVYPGPGANVLTF.

On this clonotype itself: Being one base from a much bigger clone, this may be a read error. The chain is built from TRBV4-1 and TRBJ2-3, with D possibly matching TRBD2 (5 bases). The CDR3 has 16 amino acids. The germline gives CDR1 MGHRA, CDR2 YSYEKL. For the CDR3, the DNA is TGCGCCAGCAGCCAAGAGAACGGGGTGTTTGCAGATACGCGGTATTTT. Translation gives CASSQENGVFADTRYF.

This clonotype was observed a few times. This chain uses TRBV27 with TRBJ2-7; D remains ambiguous. The CDR3 is 14 amino acids. Trimming took off 5 bases at V and 2 bases at J, with 13 bases between the two ends. Germline values: CDR1 MNHEY, CDR2 SMNVEV (reference sequence). This CDR3 is CASSPKGTAYEQYF. CDR3 in DNA: TGTGCCAGCAGTCCTAAGGGCACCGCCTACGAGCAGTACTTC.

Ten or more counts support this clonotype. J is TRBJ2-7 and V is TRBV6-5; 9 nucleotides agree with TRBD2. V dropped 0 bases and J dropped 2; count of bases not matched to a gene: 5. From germline, CDR1 is MNHEY and CDR2 SVGAGI. This CDR3 is 16 amino acids long. The chain's CDR3 is CASSYSMGLAAYEQYF. For the CDR3, the DNA is TGTGCCAGCAGTTACTCGATGGGACTAGCTGCCTACGAGCAGTACTTC.

This clonotype was recorded at least ten times. The V gene is TRBV9, the J gene TRBJ2-7; D assignment may be TRBD1 or TRBD2 (5 bases each). Germline CDR1 and CDR2: SGDLS and YYNGEE. V lost 3 bases and J lost 0, with 10 bases in between. The CDR3 spans 14 residues. This CDR3 reads CASSGGSNSYEQYF. CDR3 nucleotide sequence: TGTGCCAGCAGCGGGGGGTCTAACTCCTACGAGCAGTACTTC.

V and J are TRBV6-2 or TRBV6-3 and TRBJ2-7, with 8 nucleotides matching TRBD2. Germline lookup yields CDR1 MNHEY and CDR2 SVGEGT. This CDR3 has 17 residues. Trimming cost V 6 bases and J 0 bases; bases outside gene matches: 13. The CDR3 DNA follows: TGTGCCAGCAGCCCCCATTCCTCGGGGGGGCACTCCTACGAGCAGTACTTC. This sequence encodes CASSPHSSGGHSYEQYF.

This clonotype was seen at least ten times. The CDR3 reads CASRGQDLDNSPLHF. CDR3 nucleotides: TGTGCCAGCAGGGGACAGGATCTTGATAATTCACCCCTCCACTTT. This rearrangement joins TRBV7-9 to TRBJ1-6, with 8 positions matching TRBD1. The CDR3 runs to 15 residues. Per the germline V gene, CDR1 is SEHNR and CDR2 is FQNEAQ (reference sequence). With V trimmed by 6 bases and J by 5 bases, 6 bases remained unmatched.

The chain employs TRBV4-3 and TRBJ1-1; D uncertain. The CDR3 consists of 14 residues. V was shortened by 1 base and J by 4 bases, with 10 bases between the two germline ends. The germline V gene encodes CDR1 LGHNA and CDR2 YSLEER. The CDR3: CASSQVMDGTEAFF. The CDR3 bases are TGCGCCAGCAGCCAAGTGATGGATGGCACTGAAGCTTTCTTT.

A note on this clonotype: This may come from a read error, since a much larger clone is one base off. V is TRBV7-9 and J is TRBJ1-1; 7 bases map to TRBD1. CDR3 size: 12 residues. CDR1 is SEHNR, CDR2 FQNEAQ, per germline (reference sequence). The CDR3 loop reads CASGFDRAEAFF. In nucleotides, the CDR3 is TGTGCCAGCGGCTTTGACAGGGCTGAAGCTTTCTTT.

This clonotype was counted at least ten times. The chain uses TRBV6-5 and TRBJ2-5, with TRBD1 matching over 7 bases. This CDR3 comprises 18 residues. CDR1 and CDR2 from the germline V gene are MNHEY and SVGAGI. V gave up 0 bases and J gave up 3 bases; unmatched junction bases: 13. The CDR3 DNA follows: TGTGCCAGCAGTTACTCGGTGGCAGGGGGTATAGATGAAGAGACCCAGTACTTC. Translating gives CASSYSVAGGIDEETQYF.

This clonotype was counted at least ten times. The chain joins TRBV2 to TRBJ2-3; the match to TRBD2 covers 11 bases. V shed 5 bases, J shed 2 bases, and the junction held 9 bases outside the gene matches. Germline V gene data show CDR1 as SNHLY and CDR2 as FYNNEI. The CDR3 covers 17 residues. For the CDR3, the DNA is TGTGCCAGCAGTTCAGATCCGGGACTAGCGGACACAGATACGCAGTATTTT. Translated, it gives CASSSDPGLADTDTQYF.

In its sample, this clonotype was seen many times. The chain employs TRBV18 and TRBJ2-3; 7 nucleotides agree with TRBD2. The germline gives CDR1 KGHSH, CDR2 LQKENI. CDR3 size: 13 residues. With 6 bases clipped from V and 4 bases from J, the junction kept 4 bases outside the gene matches. CDR3 loop: CASSTAGADTQYF. CDR3 nucleotide sequence: TGTGCCAGCTCTACTGCGGGGGCAGATACGCAGTATTTT.

Concerning this clonotype itself: Just one base apart from a much larger clone, this may be a read error. The chain carries TRBV9 and TRBJ2-2; TRBD2 matches 8 bases. Per the germline V gene, CDR1 is SGDLS and CDR2 is YYNGEE. There are 14 residues in the CDR3. For the CDR3, the DNA is TGTGCCAGCAGCTTTAGCGGGGACACCGGGGGGCTGTTTTTT. As protein: CASSFSGDTGGLFF.

Remarks on this clonotype: A clone one base away is much larger, so this may be a read error. V gene TRBV5-3 combines with J gene TRBJ1-2; D is unclear. TRBV5-3 is an ORF; its function is uncertain. The CDR3 totals 15 residues. The CDR3 here is CASSLAGNSNCGYTF. CDR3 DNA: TGTGCCAGCAGCTTGGCCGGAAATTCTAACTGTGGCTACACCTTC.

This clonotype was recorded at least ten times. The gene calls are TRBV19 and TRBJ1-4; D is possibly TRBD1 (6 bases). Trimming pared 3 bases from V and 8 bases from J, leaving 13 bases between. The CDR3 is 14 amino acids. Germline V gene data show CDR1 as LNHDA and CDR2 as SQIVND (reference sequence). The CDR3 region is CASSMGRGSEKLFF. CDR3 bases: TGTGCCAGTAGTATGGGAAGGGGGAGCGAAAAACTGTTTTTT.

This clonotype was detected a few times. The rearrangement uses TRBV4-1 and TRBJ2-1, with TRBD1 matching over 8 bases. CDR3 length: 16 residues. Germline trimming cut 3 bases from V and 4 bases from J; bases unmatched to any gene: 8. CDR1 and CDR2 from the germline V gene are MGHRA and YSYEKL. The CDR3 is CASSHDPGQVYNEQFF. Here the CDR3 DNA reads TGCGCCAGCAGCCACGATCCGGGACAGGTTTACAATGAGCAGTTCTTC.

The rearrangement joins TRBV11-2 to TRBJ2-7; the D gene is possibly TRBD1 (6 bases). This CDR3 spans 15 amino acids. The germline gives CDR1 SGHAT, CDR2 FQNNGV. V gave up 5 bases and J gave up 1 base, with 15 bases separating them. CDR3 sequence: CASSPGTRVSYEQYF. For the CDR3, the DNA is TGTGCCAGCAGCCCGGGGACAAGGGTTTCCTACGAGCAGTACTTC.

The chain recombines TRBV6-5 with TRBJ2-6; D assignment may be TRBD1 or TRBD2 (5 bases each). This CDR3 comprises 16 residues. Trimming cost V 1 base and J 4 bases, with 11 bases left between them. Looked up from germline, CDR1 is MNHEY and CDR2 is SVGAGI. The CDR3 bases are TGTGCCAGCAGTTACTTAGAGGGGCGGGGGGCCAACGTCCTGACTTTC. It encodes CASSYLEGRGANVLTF.

This clonotype was detected ten times or more. The chain is built from TRBV20-1 and TRBJ1-5; weak D call: TRBD1 (6 bases). V lost 3 bases, J lost 3 bases, and 18 bases lay in between. The CDR3 has 16 residues. Germline V CDR1 and CDR2: DFQATT, SNEGSKA (reference sequence). This CDR3 reads CSARVPGGMDNQPQHF. The CDR3, as DNA: TGCAGTGCTAGGGTCCCGGGGGGCATGGACAATCAGCCCCAGCATTTT.

This clonotype was observed many times. The chain combines TRBV4-3 with TRBJ1-6; D possibly corresponds to TRBD1 (5 bases). The germline V gene has CDR1 LGHNA and CDR2 YSLEER. The CDR3 has 17 amino acids. V was cut by 1 base and J by 0 bases, with 10 bases left in between. The DNA for the CDR3 is TGCGCCAGCAGCCAAGGAGCGGGGGGCTCCTATAATTCACCCCTCCACTTT. Amino acids: CASSQGAGGSYNSPLHF.